This section outlines one T cell receptor (beta chain) sequence together with its context. Its specificity is not known. This entry comes from a study of T cell repertoires in cytomegalovirus infection. Study observations and caveats: The response measured ex vivo was dominated by TCR beta clonotypes (HLA-C-restricted and CMV-specific). Carriage of CMV together with the relevant HLA was identifiable through cumulative public TCR beta family frequency.

CDR1 LNHNV and CDR2 YYDKDF come from the germline V gene (reference sequence). There are 13 residues in the CDR3. Germline trimming cut 5 bases from V and 4 bases from J; bases unmatched to any gene: 3. TCRdb reprocessed the reads with MiXCR, giving one entry per CDR3 protein. The data contain around 450,000 distinct CDR3 sequences, roughly 30% of them seen just once; the ten biggest clones take up about an eighth. The clonotype comes from a human donor in good health (CMV status not recorded). Some clones in this sample may be carry-over from other donors' samples. The chain joins TRBV15 to TRBJ1-2, with 8 bases fitting TRBD1. The sequenced sample was PBMCs. The CDR3 DNA sequence: TGTGCCACCAGCGACAGGGGTGGCTATGGCTACACCTTC. It yields the protein CATSDRGGYGYTF.